This TCR beta chain stems from a study of cytomegalovirus exposure and HLA in healthy donors. Study observations and caveats: The classifier reportedly diagnosed cytomegalovirus status with high specificity and sensitivity.

Details on this clone: Its antigen is still unknown.

V lost 6 bases to trimming and J lost 6 bases, with 11 bases between them. There are 12 residues in the CDR3. Primers for the PCR totalled 60 Vbeta and 13 Jbeta. Libraries were prepared by immunoSEQ multiplex PCR; TCRdb keeps only in-frame clonotypes and omits some of them. This sample has 150,000 to 200,000 clones, with under 80% found just once. The clonotype comes from a woman aged 25 to 45 in good health and CMV-seronegative. The chain couples TRBV23-1 to TRBJ1-1; the D gene is possibly TRBD1 (6 bases). TRBV23-1 is an open reading frame, and its role is uncertain. The source material was PBMCs. CDR3 in amino acids: CASRPGTPEAFF. The CDR3 DNA reads as TGCGCCAGCAGACCCGGGACACCTGAAGCTTTCTTT.